The clone carrying this T cell receptor (beta chain) has only a few counts. CDR3 length: 12 amino acids. The V and J ends lost 3 bases and 11 bases, in that order; junction bases with no gene match: 4. The germline gives CDR1 LNHDA, CDR2 SQIVND (reference sequence). A second PCR, run for 7 to 11 cycles, used a sample-barcoded 5' primer plus a J-beta primer mix. Using its own MiXCR run on the 5' RACE reads, TCRdb lists one record per CDR3 protein. The repertoire holds around 1,000,000 distinct CDR3 sequences, 25% seen once, with approximately 0.71% in the top ten. This record belongs to a study of blood T cells in healthy people across ages. The sample was also reused in another study, on T cells of mothers and their children.

V and J are TRBV19 and TRBJ1-5; 7 bases match TRBD1. Sequencing used blood. The origin of this receptor is a girl aged 2 to 9 in good health. CDR3 nucleotide sequence: TGTGCCAGTAGTATCTCAGGGGGTACCCAGCATTTT. Its translation: CASSISGGTQHF. Using reference TRBV19 and TRBJ1-5 for the parts outside the CDR3, the full variable domain is DGGITQSPKYLFRKEGQNVTLSCEQNLNHDAMYWYRQDPGQGLRLIYYSQIVNDFQKGDIAEGYSVSREKKESFPLTVTSAQKNPTAFYLCASSISGGTQHFGDGTRLSIL.